The 8 T cell receptor beta chains below all came from one sample that was sequenced in a study of shared clonotypes between healthy human individuals. Generated by immunoSEQ multiplex PCR, the TCRdb table keeps only in-frame clones and is missing some. The sample comprises 1,100,000 or so clones, about 84% of which are singletons, and under 0.65% rests with the top ten. The sample was memory CD4+ T cells from PBMCs. Indicated subset: CD45RA-negative fraction. The receptors were gathered from a man between 18 and 35 years old in good health. Some clones in this sample may be carry-over from other donors' samples.

V is TRBV30 and J is TRBJ2-7, with D possibly TRBD1 on 8 matching bases. Looked up from germline, CDR1 is GTSNPN and CDR2 is SVGIG (reference sequence). CDR3 length: 16 amino acids. Between the trimmed V and J ends, which lost 7 bases and 3 bases, there was a span of 25 bases. The CDR3, as DNA: TGTGCCTTAAGGCCCCCCCACAGGGGGAGGGGCTACGAGCAGTACTTC. Its translation is CALRPPHRGRGYEQYF.

This rearrangement joins TRBV6-6 to TRBJ2-1; the D gene is possibly TRBD2 (5 bases). Trimming took off 5 bases at V and 3 bases at J, with 14 bases between the two ends. CDR1 MNHNY and CDR2 SVGAGI come from the germline V gene (reference sequence). This CDR3 is 15 amino acids long. The CDR3 DNA reads TGTGCCAGCAGTGACGGAGGTCTCGGCTACAATGAGCAGTTCTTC. Translated, it gives CASSDGGLGYNEQFF.

This clone has just one count. The genes are TRBV15 and TRBJ1-1; a weak D match, TRBD1 (5 bases). Trimming pared 2 bases from V and 0 bases from J, leaving 10 bases between. Looked up from germline, CDR1 is LNHNV and CDR2 is YYDKDF (reference sequence). The CDR3 contains 15 residues. The CDR3 bases are TGTGCCACCAGCAGACGCCGGGGCATGAACACTGAAGCTTTCTTT. This translates into CATSRRRGMNTEAFF.

J is TRBJ2-3 and V is TRBV6-6; D perhaps matches TRBD1 (5 bases). Germline CDR1 reads MNHNY; CDR2 reads SVGAGI (reference sequence). The CDR3 consists of 15 residues. V gave up 2 bases and J gave up 2 bases, with 11 bases separating them. DNA of the CDR3: TGTGCCAGCAGTTACCTGGCAGGGCTCACAGATACGCAGTATTTT. It codes for CASSYLAGLTDTQYF.

This chain joins TRBV7-2 and TRBJ2-5; 7 bases are shared with TRBD2. The CDR3 runs 13 residues. J lost 4 bases, V lost 6 bases, and 5 bases had no gene match. The germline gives CDR1 SGHTA, CDR2 FQGNSA. This CDR3 is CASSPGRGETQYF. The CDR3 DNA sequence: TGTGCCAGCAGTCCAGGGAGGGGAGAGACCCAGTACTTC.

The chain has TRBV28 and TRBJ2-1, with TRBD1 matching 10 bases. V lost 5 bases and J lost 3; bases outside the gene matches: 13. Germline loops: CDR1 MDHEN, CDR2 SYDVKM. This CDR3 region has 18 residues. CDR3 in amino acids: CASSPIGGTGANYNEQFF. The DNA of the CDR3 is TGTGCCAGCAGTCCGATCGGAGGGACAGGGGCAAACTACAATGAGCAGTTCTTC.

The chain is built from TRBV28 and TRBJ1-4, with no clear D. The CDR3 length is 13 residues. V shed 11 bases and J shed 6 bases, with 16 bases lying between them. CDR1 is MDHEN and CDR2 is SYDVKM in the germline V gene. CDR3 protein: CAAKEGRDEKLFF. DNA for the CDR3: TGTGCCGCAAAGGAAGGGAGGGATGAAAAACTGTTTTTT.

The chain couples TRBV7-2 to TRBJ2-7; 8 bases match TRBD1. The J segment lost 2 bases and the V segment lost 5 bases, leaving 2 bases of the junction unmatched. The CDR3 is 13 residues long. Germline CDR1 reads SGHTA; CDR2 reads FQGNSA. CDR3 in DNA: TGTGCCAGCAGCGCGGACAGGGCCTACGAGCAGTACTTC. It yields the protein CASSADRAYEQYF.